Sequencing of this T cell receptor beta chain was carried out in a study of TIL therapy for anti-PD-1-resistant metastatic lung cancer. On the study more broadly: Most patients had lung adenocarcinoma.

Time point: pre-treatment sample, taken before nivolumab and TIL therapy. Sequencing used immunoSEQ v3. Only in-frame clones appear in the TCRdb table, and some are missing; sequencing was by immunoSEQ multiplex PCR. The sample contains roughly 46,000 clones, roughly 85% of which appear only once. J gave up 3 bases and V 4 bases, and 8 bases lay outside the gene matches. The CDR3 has 16 residues. Per the germline V gene, CDR1 is SGDLS and CDR2 is YYNGEE. J is TRBJ2-2 and V is TRBV9, with 8 bases that match TRBD2. This clonotype was obtained from a person aged 30 to 80 with non-small cell lung cancer. This specimen was blood, taken at baseline. The DNA for the CDR3 is TGTGCCAGCAGCCACTCACGGGGGGGCGACACCGGGGAGCTGTTTTTT. Translated, it gives CASSHSRGGDTGELFF.